This T cell receptor (beta chain) was documented in a study of T cells in Graves' hyperthyroidism and ophthalmopathy. Study-level findings and limits: The blood repertoire included most of the expanded thyroid clonotypes above 0.001.

V was cut by 3 bases and J by 2 bases, with 11 bases left in between. The CDR3 has 14 amino acids. This clonotype showed up many times. Its antigen is still unknown. It was RNA transcripts that yielded the amplified TCR beta CDR3 regions. During a first-round RT-PCR of the TCR CDR3, the HTBI primer set was used. From the multiplex PCR reads, TCRdb called clonotypes with MiXCR, one entry per CDR3 protein. Counted here are 500,000 to 550,000 distinct CDR3 sequences, less than 25% occurring once; the ten biggest clones make up about 26%. The chain links TRBV12-3 or TRBV12-4 to TRBJ2-7; D is unresolved. The sequence was obtained from a man between 18 and 35 years old with Graves' hyperthyroidism. Sequenced input: blood. The CDR3 bases are TGTGCCAGCAGTTTCGTCAACAGTCCCTACGAGCAGTACTTC. This encodes CASSFVNSPYEQYF.